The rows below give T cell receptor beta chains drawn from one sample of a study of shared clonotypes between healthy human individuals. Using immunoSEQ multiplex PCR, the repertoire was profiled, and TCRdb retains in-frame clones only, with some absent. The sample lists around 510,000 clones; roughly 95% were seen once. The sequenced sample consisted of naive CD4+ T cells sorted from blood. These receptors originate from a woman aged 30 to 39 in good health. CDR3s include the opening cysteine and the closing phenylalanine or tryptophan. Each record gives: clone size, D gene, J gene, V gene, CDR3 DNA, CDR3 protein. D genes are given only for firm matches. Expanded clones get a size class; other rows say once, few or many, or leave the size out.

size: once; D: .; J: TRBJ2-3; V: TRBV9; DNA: TGTGCCAGCAGCCCTCGATGGGGCGGGACCGGTGTTAGCACAGATACGCAGTATTTT; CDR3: CASSPRWGGTGVSTDTQYF
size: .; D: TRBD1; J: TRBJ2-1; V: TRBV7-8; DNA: TGTGCCAGCAGCTTGGGACAGCAGATAGGCTACAATGAGCAGTTCTTC; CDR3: CASSLGQQIGYNEQFF
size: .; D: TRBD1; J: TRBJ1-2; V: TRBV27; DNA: TGTGCCAGCAGTTCCCAGGGACAGGGGGCGAGAGGCTACACCTTC; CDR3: CASSSQGQGARGYTF
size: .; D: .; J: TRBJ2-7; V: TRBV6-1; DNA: TGTGCCAGCAGTGAAAATGTCGGCGTCGAGGTCTACGAGCAGTACTTC; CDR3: CASSENVGVEVYEQYF
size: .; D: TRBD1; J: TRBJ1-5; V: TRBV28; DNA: TGTGCCAGCAGTCTTACAGGGGGGTATAGCAATCAGCCCCAGCATTTT; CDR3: CASSLTGGYSNQPQHF
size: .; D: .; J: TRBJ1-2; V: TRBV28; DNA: TGTGCCAGTATTGAAGGGGCAACGTATGGCTACACCTTC; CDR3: CASIEGATYGYTF
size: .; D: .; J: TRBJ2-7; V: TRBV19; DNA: TGTGCCAGTAGCCCTCCAGGGGTTTCCTACGAGCAGTACTTC; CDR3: CASSPPGVSYEQYF
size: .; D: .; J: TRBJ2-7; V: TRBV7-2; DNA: TGTGCCAGCAGCACAACCAGCGGGTCGTACGAGCAGTACTTC; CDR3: CASSTTSGSYEQYF
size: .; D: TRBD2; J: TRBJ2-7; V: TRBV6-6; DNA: TGTGCCAGCACCGAGGCTAGCGGGAGGTCTTACGAGCAGTACTTC; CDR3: CASTEASGRSYEQYF
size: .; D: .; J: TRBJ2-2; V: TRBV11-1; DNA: TGTGCCAGCAGTCGTAGGTTTACAGTCCTGAACACCGGGGAGCTGTTTTTT; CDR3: CASSRRFTVLNTGELFF
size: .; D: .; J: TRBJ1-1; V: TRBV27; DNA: TGTGCCAGCAGTTTAGGGGGGGAAGCTTTCTTT; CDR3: CASSLGGEAFF
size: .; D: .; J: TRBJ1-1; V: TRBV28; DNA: TGTGCCAGCAGTTTCCCGACAGGTTTCGACACTGAAGCTTTCTTT; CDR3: CASSFPTGFDTEAFF
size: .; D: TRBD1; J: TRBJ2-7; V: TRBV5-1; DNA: TGCGCCAGCAGCTTACTAACCGGGACAGGGGAAGGCGAGCAGTACTTC; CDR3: CASSLLTGTGEGEQYF
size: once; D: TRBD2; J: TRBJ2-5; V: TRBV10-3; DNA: TGTGCCGTCGGACTAGCGGGAGGAGAGACCCAGTACTTC; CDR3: CAVGLAGGETQYF
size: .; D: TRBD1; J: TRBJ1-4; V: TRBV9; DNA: TGTGCCAGCAGCGTAGCGGGACAGGGATATGAAAAACTGTTTTTT; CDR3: CASSVAGQGYEKLFF
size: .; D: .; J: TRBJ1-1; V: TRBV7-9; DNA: TGTGCCAGCAGCTTAGAGGTGGGAGGGGCTGAAGCTTTCTTT; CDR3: CASSLEVGGAEAFF
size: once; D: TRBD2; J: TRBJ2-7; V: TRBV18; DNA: TGTGCCAGCTCAACCACTAGCGTGCCCTCCTACGAGCAGTACTTC; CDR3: CASSTTSVPSYEQYF
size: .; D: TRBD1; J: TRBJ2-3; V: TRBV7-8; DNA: TGTGCCAGCAGCCCCACCGCCGGACAGGGGACAGATACGCAGTATTTT; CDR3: CASSPTAGQGTDTQYF
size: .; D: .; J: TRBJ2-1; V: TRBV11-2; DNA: TGTGCCAGCAGCTTAGGAGTAGCGTACTACAATGAGCAGTTCTTC; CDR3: CASSLGVAYYNEQFF
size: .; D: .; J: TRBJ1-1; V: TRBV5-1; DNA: TGCGCCAGCGCTCCCTCCTTAGCGAACACTGAAGCTTTCTTT; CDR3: CASAPSLANTEAFF
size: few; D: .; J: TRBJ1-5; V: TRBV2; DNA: TGTGCCAGCAGTGTCGGACTCAATCAGCCCCAGCATTTT; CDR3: CASSVGLNQPQHF
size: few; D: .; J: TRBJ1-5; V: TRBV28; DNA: TGTGCCAGCAGTTTAGGGACGGGCAATCAGCCCCAGCATTTT; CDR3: CASSLGTGNQPQHF
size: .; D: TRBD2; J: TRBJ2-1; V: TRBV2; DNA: TGTGCCAGCACATTACTAGCGGCACGGCAGTTCTTC; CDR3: CASTLLAARQFF
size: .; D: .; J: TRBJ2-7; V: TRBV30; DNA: TGTGCCTCGTCCGGATTAGAATCCTACGAGCAGTACTTC; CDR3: CASSGLESYEQYF
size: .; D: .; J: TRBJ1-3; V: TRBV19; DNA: TGTGCCAGTAGTGAAGGGGGAAACACCATATATTTT; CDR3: CASSEGGNTIYF
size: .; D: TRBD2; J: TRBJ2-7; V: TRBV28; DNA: TGTGCCAGCAGTTTGTCCTCGGGAGGGGGGGTCTACGAGCAGTACTTC; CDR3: CASSLSSGGGVYEQYF
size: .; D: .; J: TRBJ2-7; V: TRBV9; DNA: TGTGCCAGCAGCCCTCGGGCTAGCGAGACCTACGAGCAGTACTTC; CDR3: CASSPRASETYEQYF
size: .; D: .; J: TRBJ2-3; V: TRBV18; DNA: TGTGCCAGCTCACCCGCAATGACTACAGGCACAGATACGCAGTATTTT; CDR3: CASSPAMTTGTDTQYF
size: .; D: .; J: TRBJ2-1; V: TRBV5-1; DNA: TGCGCCAGCAGCTTTGGGTCCTACAATGAGCAGTTCTTC; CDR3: CASSFGSYNEQFF
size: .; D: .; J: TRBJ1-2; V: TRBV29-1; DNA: TGCAGCGTGGCCATGGGGTCAGGGCCAAACTATGGCTACACCTTC; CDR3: CSVAMGSGPNYGYTF
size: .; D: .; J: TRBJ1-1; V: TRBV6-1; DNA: TGTGCCAGCAGCAGTGCCTGGGCTGAAGCTTTCTTT; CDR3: CASSSAWAEAFF
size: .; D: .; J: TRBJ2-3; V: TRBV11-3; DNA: TGTGCCAGCAGCTTAGGGGGACGTGATACGCAGTATTTT; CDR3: CASSLGGRDTQYF
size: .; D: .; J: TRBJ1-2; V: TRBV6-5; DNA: TGTGCCAGCAGTTACGGCGGGGTCGTGAGCGGCTACACCTTC; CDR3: CASSYGGVVSGYTF
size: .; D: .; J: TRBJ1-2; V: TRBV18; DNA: TGTGCCAGCTCACCCAGCCAGGGAAATGGCTACACCTTC; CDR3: CASSPSQGNGYTF
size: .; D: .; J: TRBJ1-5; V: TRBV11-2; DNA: TGTGCCAGCAGCTTACGCCGGGGCCGCCCGAATAGCAATCAGCCCCAGCATTTT; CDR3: CASSLRRGRPNSNQPQHF
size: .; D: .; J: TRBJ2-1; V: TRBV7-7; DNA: TGTGCCAGCAGCTTAGGAGGGGATACCCCCTACAATGAGCAGTTCTTC; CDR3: CASSLGGDTPYNEQFF
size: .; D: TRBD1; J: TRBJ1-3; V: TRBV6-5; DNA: TGTGCCAGCCTACGGACAGGGGGCTTGGGAAACACCATATATTTT; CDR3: CASLRTGGLGNTIYF
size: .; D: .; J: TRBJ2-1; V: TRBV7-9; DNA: TGTGCCAGCAGCTCAAGGTGGGGACGAACCTACAATGAGCAGTTCTTC; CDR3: CASSSRWGRTYNEQFF
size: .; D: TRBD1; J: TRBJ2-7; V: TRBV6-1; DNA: TGTGCCAGCATTTTAGGCCAGGGGGCCACCTACGAGCAGTACTTC; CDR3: CASILGQGATYEQYF
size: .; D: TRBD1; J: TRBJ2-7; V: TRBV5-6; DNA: TGTGCCAGCAGCTCACGCAGGGGGCGCAACGAGCAGTACTTC; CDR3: CASSSRRGRNEQYF
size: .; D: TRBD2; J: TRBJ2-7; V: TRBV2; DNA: TGTGCCAGCAGTGGTTCTAGCGGGAGGGCCTCCTACGAGCAGTACTTC; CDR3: CASSGSSGRASYEQYF
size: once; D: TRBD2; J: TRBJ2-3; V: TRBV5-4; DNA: TGTGCCAGCAGCTTCGCGGGAGGACAAGGCACAGATACGCAGTATTTT; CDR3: CASSFAGGQGTDTQYF
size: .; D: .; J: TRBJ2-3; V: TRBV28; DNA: TGTGCCAGCAGTTTAATTAACTACAGGGCAGATACGCAGTATTTT; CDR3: CASSLINYRADTQYF
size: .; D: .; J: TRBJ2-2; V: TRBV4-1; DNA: TGCGCCAGTCGCCCCTCGGGACACCTCACCGGGGAGCTGTTTTTT; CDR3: CASRPSGHLTGELFF
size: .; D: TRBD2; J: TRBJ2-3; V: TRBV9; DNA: TGTGCCAGCAGCGTAACTAGCGGCTCCACAGATACGCAGTATTTT; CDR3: CASSVTSGSTDTQYF
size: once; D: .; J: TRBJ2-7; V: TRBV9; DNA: TGTGCCAGCAGCGTTGGTGGGGATACCTACGAGCAGTACTTC; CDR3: CASSVGGDTYEQYF
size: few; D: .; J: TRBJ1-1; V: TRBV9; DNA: TGTGCCAGCAGCGTAGTCAGGGAAGGAGCCTTTTTCTTT; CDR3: CASSVVREGAFFF
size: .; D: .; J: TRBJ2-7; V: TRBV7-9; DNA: TGTGCCAGCAGTCCCAGGTTGGCCCGTCAGGGGACCTACGAGCAGTACTTC; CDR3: CASSPRLARQGTYEQYF
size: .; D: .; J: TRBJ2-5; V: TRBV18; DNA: TGTGCCAGCTCACCACCGCTCGGCCAAGAGACCCAGTACTTC; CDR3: CASSPPLGQETQYF
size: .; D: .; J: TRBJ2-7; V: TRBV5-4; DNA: TGTGCCAGCAGCCTCAAGGGAGCCTACGAGCAGTACTTC; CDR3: CASSLKGAYEQYF
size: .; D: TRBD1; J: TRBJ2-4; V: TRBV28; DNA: TGTGCCAGCTTTCCGGGACAGGGGACCAAAAACATTCAGTACTTC; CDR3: CASFPGQGTKNIQYF
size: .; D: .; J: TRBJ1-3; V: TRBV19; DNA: TGTGCCAGTAGCACCCCGGGGGACCCAGAAGGAAACACCATATATTTT; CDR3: CASSTPGDPEGNTIYF
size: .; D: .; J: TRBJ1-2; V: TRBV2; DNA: TGTGCCAGCAGTCCGTCTTTTGCGGGTGGCTATGGCTACACCTTC; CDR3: CASSPSFAGGYGYTF
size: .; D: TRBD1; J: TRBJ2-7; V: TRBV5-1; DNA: TGCGCCAGCAGCATAACAGGGGACGAGCAGTACTTC; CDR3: CASSITGDEQYF